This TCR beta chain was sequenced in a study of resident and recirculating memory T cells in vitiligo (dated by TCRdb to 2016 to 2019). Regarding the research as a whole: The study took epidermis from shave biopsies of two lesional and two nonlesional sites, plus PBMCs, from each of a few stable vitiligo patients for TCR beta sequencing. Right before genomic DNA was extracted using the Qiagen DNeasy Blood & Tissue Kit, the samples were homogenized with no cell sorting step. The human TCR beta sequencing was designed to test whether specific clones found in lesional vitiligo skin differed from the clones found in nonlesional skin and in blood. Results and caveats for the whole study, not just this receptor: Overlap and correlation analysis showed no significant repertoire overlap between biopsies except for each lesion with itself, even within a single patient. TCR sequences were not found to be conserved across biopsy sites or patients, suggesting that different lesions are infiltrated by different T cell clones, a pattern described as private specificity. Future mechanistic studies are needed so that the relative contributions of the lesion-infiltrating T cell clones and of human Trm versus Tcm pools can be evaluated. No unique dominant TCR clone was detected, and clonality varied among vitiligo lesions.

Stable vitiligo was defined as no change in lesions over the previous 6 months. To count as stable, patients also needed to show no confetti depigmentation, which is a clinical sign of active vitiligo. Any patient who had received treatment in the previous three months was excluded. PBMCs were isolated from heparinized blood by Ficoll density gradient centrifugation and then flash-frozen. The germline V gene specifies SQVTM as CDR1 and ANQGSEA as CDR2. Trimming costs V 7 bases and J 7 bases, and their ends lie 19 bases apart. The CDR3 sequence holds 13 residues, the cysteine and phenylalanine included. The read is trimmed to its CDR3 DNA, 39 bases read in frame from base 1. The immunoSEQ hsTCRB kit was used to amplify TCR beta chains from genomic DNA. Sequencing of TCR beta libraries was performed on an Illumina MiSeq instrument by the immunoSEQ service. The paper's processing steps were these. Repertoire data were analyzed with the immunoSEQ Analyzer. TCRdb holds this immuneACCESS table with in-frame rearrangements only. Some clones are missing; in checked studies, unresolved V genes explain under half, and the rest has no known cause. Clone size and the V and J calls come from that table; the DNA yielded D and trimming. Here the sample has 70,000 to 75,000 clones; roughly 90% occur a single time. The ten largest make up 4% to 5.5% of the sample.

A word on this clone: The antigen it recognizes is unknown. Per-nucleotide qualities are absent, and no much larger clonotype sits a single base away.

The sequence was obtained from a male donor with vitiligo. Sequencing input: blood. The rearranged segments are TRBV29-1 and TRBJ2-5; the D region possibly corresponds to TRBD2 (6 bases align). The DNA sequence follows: TGCAGCGCCTACAGCCTCGTGCGGGGGACCCAGTACTTC. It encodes CSAYSLVRGTQYF.